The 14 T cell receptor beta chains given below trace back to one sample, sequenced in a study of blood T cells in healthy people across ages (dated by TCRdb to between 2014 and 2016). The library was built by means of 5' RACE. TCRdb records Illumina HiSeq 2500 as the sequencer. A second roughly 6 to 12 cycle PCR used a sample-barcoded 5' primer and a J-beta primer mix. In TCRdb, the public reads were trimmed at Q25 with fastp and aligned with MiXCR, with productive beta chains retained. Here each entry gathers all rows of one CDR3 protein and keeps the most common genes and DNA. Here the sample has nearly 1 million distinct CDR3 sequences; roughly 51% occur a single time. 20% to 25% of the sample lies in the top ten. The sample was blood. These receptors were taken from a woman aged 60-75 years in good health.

The CDR3 region has the DNA TGTGCCAGCAGGGGGGCCCGGGACAGGCCAACCAAAAACATTCAGTACTTC. This codes for CASRGARDRPTKNIQYF. The chain combines TRBV6-2 or TRBV6-3 with TRBJ2-4, with 8 nucleotides matching TRBD1. This CDR3 is built from 17 residues. V shed 6 bases, J shed 2 bases, and the junction held 12 bases outside the gene matches. Germline V gene data show CDR1 as MNHEY and CDR2 as SVGEGT.

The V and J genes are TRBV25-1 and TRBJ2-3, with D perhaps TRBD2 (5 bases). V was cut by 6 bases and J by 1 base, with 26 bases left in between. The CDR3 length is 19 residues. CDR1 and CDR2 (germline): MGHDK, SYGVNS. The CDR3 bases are TGTGCCAGCAGGGAAAAGGTTGGAAGGACTCGATTGGGCACAGATACGCAGTATTTT. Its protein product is CASREKVGRTRLGTDTQYF.

This chain's CDR3 is CASRMTGEYTEAFF. CDR3 in DNA: TGTGCCAGCAGAATGACAGGGGAATACACTGAAGCTTTCTTT. The chain couples TRBV12-3 or TRBV12-4 to TRBJ1-1, with 8 bases aligning to TRBD1. The CDR3 sequence is 14 residues long. V trimming: 6 bases; J trimming: 3 bases; junction bases outside the gene matches: 6.

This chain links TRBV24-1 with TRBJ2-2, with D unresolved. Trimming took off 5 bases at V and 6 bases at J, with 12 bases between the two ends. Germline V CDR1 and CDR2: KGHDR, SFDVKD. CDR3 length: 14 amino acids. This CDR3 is CATSVGSAAGELFF. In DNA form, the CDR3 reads TGTGCCACCAGTGTGGGATCCGCCGCCGGGGAGCTGTTTTTT.

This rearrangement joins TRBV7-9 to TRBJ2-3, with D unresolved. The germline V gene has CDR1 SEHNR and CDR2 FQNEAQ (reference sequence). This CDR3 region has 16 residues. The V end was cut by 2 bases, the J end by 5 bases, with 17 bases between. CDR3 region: CASSLQVGPREDTQYF. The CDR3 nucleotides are TGTGCCAGCAGCTTACAGGTCGGACCCCGCGAAGATACGCAGTATTTT.

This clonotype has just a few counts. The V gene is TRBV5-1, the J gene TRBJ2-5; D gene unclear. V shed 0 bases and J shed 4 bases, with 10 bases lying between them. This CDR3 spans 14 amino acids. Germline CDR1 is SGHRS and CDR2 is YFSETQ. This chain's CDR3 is CASSLDPGRETQYF. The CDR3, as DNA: TGCGCCAGCAGCTTGGACCCAGGCAGAGAGACCCAGTACTTC.

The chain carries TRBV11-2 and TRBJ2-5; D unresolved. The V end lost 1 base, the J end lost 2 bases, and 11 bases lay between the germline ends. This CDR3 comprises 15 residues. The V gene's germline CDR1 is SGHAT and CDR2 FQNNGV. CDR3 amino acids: CASSLALLGQETQYF. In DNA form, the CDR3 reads TGTGCCAGCAGCTTAGCCCTACTGGGTCAAGAGACCCAGTACTTC.

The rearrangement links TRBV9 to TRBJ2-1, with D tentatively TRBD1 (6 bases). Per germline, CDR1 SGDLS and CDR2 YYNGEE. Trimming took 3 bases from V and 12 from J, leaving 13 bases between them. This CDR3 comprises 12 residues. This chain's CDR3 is CASSEVGRGQFF. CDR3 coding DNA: TGTGCCAGCAGCGAGGTCGGCAGGGGGCAGTTCTTC.

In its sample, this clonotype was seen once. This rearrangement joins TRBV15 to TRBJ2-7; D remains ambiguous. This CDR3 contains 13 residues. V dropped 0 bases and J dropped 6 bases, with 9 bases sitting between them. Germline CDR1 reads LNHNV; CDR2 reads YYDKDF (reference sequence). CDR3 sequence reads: CATSRDPKGEQYF. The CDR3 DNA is TGTGCCACCAGCAGAGATCCTAAAGGCGAGCAGTACTTC.

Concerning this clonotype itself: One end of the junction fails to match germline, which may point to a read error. The CDR3 DNA reads TGTGTCAGCAGTTACTCCCTAGCGGGAGAGAATACGCAGTATTTT. Translation: CVSSYSLAGENTQYF. The V and J genes are TRBV6-5 and TRBJ2-3; TRBD2 agrees at 10 bases. Germline loops: CDR1 MNHEY, CDR2 SVGAGI. The CDR3 is 15 amino acids.

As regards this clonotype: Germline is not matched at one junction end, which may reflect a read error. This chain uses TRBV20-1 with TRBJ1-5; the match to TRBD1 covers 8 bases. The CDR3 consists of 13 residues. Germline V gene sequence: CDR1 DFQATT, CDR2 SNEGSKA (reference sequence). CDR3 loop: CSAVHRGSQPRHF. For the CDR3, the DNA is TGCAGTGCAGTACACAGGGGGAGCCAGCCCCGGCATTTT.

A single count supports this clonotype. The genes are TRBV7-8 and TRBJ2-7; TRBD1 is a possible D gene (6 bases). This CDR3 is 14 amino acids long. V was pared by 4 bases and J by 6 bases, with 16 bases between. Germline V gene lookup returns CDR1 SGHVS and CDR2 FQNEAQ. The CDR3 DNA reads TGTGCCAGCAGCTACCCCCACGGACAGTCCGAGCAGTACTTC. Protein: CASSYPHGQSEQYF.

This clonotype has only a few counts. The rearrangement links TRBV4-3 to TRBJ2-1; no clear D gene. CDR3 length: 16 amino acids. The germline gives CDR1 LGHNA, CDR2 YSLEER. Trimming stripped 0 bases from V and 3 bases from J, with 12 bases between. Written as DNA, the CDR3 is TGCGCCAGCAGCCAAGATACGGTCTCGCTCTACAATGAGCAGTTCTTC. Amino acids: CASSQDTVSLYNEQFF.

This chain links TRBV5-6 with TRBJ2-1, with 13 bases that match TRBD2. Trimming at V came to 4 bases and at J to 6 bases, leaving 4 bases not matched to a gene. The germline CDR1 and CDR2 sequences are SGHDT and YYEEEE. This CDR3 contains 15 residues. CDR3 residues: CASSARTSGSNEQFF. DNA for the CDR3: TGTGCCAGCAGCGCCCGGACTAGCGGGAGCAATGAGCAGTTCTTC.